The clone carrying this T cell receptor beta chain was counted between two and nine times. Its specificity is unknown. The CDR3 contains 14 residues. The V end lost 3 bases, the J end lost 0 bases, and 7 bases lay between the germline ends. From germline, CDR1 is SGHTA and CDR2 FQGNSA. This record belongs to a study of B cell selection in AIRE deficiency. Whole-study findings and limits: Patient Tconv and Treg cells showed healthy-like TCRBV usage, CDR3 length, diversity. Approximately 31% of healthy-shared Treg sequences were found among patient Tconv cells. Of 3657 shared Treg TCRbeta sequences, 31.6% were healthy-donor-only and around 8.6% patient-only.

The regulatory T cell sort gate was CD4+CD25hiCD127low/negative. TCRdb keeps only in-frame clones here, not all; method: immunoSEQ multiplex PCR. The sample has 11,000 to 15,000 clones, about 93% seen once. This receptor was identified in a human donor with AIRE deficiency. The V call is TRBV7-2, the J call TRBJ2-3; D call uncertain. The sample was Tregs sorted from PBMCs. CDR3 nucleotides: TGTGCCAGCAGCTTGTCCCACAGCACAGATACGCAGTATTTT. It yields the protein CASSLSHSTDTQYF.